This T cell receptor (beta chain) derives from a study of Ad26.COV2.S vaccination and SARS-CoV-2 variants. Germline CDR1 and CDR2: SNHLY and FYNNEI. This CDR3 is built from 14 residues. V lost 4 bases, J lost 8 bases, and 5 bases stayed unmatched. Stated treatment: 19 received Ad26.COV2.S at low or high dose, single or two shots; five or six received placebo; per-sample allocation not given. Day 63 following the first vaccine or placebo injection was when the samples were taken. Method: immunoSEQ multiplex PCR; TCRdb's copy keeps in-frame clones and lacks some. This table holds hundreds of thousands of clones, 90% found once.

The specimen comprised peripheral blood, sampled in a trial of Ad26.COV2.S vaccine versus placebo. V and J are TRBV2 and TRBJ2-1; 10 bases line up with TRBD1. The clonotype was recovered from a person between 18 and 60 years old who received the Ad26.COV2.S COVID-19 vaccine or a placebo. CDR3 amino acids: CASSGQGAEYEQFF. Here the CDR3 DNA reads TGTGCCAGCAGTGGACAGGGGGCGGAATATGAGCAGTTCTTC.